The 10 T cell receptor beta chains presented below share a single source sample, sequenced in a study of shared clonotypes between healthy human individuals. The protocol was immunoSEQ multiplex PCR, while the TCRdb copy is restricted to in-frame clones and leaves out a portion. The sample comprises more than 900,000 clones, 70% to 80% of which are singletons, and under 0.8% rests with the top ten. The sequenced sample consisted of memory CD4+ T cells from PBMCs. Subset here: CD45RA-negative fraction. These receptors came from a man younger than 35 in good health. Some clones in this sample may be carry-over from other donors' samples.

Concerning this clone itself: Other DNA sequences within the sample encode an identical CDR3. This chain connects TRBV4-3 to TRBJ2-3, with 11 bases matching TRBD2. The V segment lost 4 bases and the J segment 2 bases; nucleotides outside the gene matches: 5. Per the germline V gene, CDR1 is LGHNA and CDR2 is YSLEER. CDR3 length equals 16 residues. The CDR3 region is CASSPGTSGHTDTQYF. The CDR3 nucleotides read TGCGCCAGCAGCCCCGGGACTAGCGGTCACACAGATACGCAGTATTTT.

The chain recombines TRBV29-1 with TRBJ1-1; D is ambiguous. CDR3 length: 13 amino acids. In germline, CDR1 is SQVTM, CDR2 ANQGSEA. With 0 bases removed from V and 11 bases from J, the gap between germline ends came to 16 bases. CDR3: CSVEDLSGDGAFF. The CDR3 DNA follows: TGCAGCGTTGAAGATCTTTCAGGCGATGGGGCTTTCTTT.

The V call is TRBV7-2, the J call TRBJ2-7; unclear D gene. The CDR3 runs to 10 residues. Germline CDR1 and CDR2: SGHTA and FQGNSA. Trimming took 5 bases from V and 4 from J, leaving 3 bases between them. CDR3 DNA: TGTGCCAGCAGCAATTACGAGCAGTACTTC. Its protein product is CASSNYEQYF.

This clone was picked up many times. Distinct nucleotide sequences in the sample also encode this CDR3. V gene TRBV18 combines with J gene TRBJ1-5; D ambiguous. The CDR3 covers 14 residues. In germline, CDR1 is KGHSH, CDR2 LQKENI. The V end was cut by 3 bases, the J end by 0 bases, with 6 bases between. The CDR3 DNA sequence: TGTGCCAGCTCACCGGGCAATAGCAATCAGCCCCAGCATTTT. Translation: CASSPGNSNQPQHF.

The chain links TRBV18 to TRBJ1-1; the D is unclear. Germline V gives CDR1 KGHSH, CDR2 LQKENI. The CDR3 has 12 residues. Trimming cost V 6 bases and J 4 bases, with 9 bases left between them. The CDR3 coding sequence is TGTGCCAGCTCCCACGATGGCACTGAAGCTTTCTTT. This translates into CASSHDGTEAFF.

This chain uses TRBV5-1 with TRBJ2-3, with D possibly being TRBD1 (5 bases). Trimming removed 0 bases from V and 1 base from J, with 12 bases in between. This CDR3 has 16 residues. Germline loops: CDR1 SGHRS, CDR2 YFSETQ. Written as DNA, the CDR3 is TGCGCCAGCAGCTTGGAAGGGGCCCTAGGCACAGATACGCAGTATTTT. Amino acids: CASSLEGALGTDTQYF. The full variable domain, rest sourced from reference TRBV5-1 and TRBJ2-3, is KAGVTQTPRYLIKTRGQQVTLSCSPISGHRSVSWYQQTPGQGLQFLFEYFSETQRNKGNFPGRFSGRQFSNSRSEMNVSTLELGDSALYLCASSLEGALGTDTQYFGPGTRLTVL.

This clone was found many times. The J gene is TRBJ1-1, the V gene TRBV25-1; 8 bases align to TRBD1. This CDR3 has 15 amino acids. Germline V gene data show CDR1 as MGHDK and CDR2 as SYGVNS. The junction had 12 bases not matched to a gene; V was cut back by 6 bases and J by 6 bases. In DNA form, the CDR3 reads TGTGCCAGCAGATCGACCAGGGGGCCTGTGGCTGAAGCTTTCTTT. This translates into CASRSTRGPVAEAFF.

V usage is TRBV6-1 and J usage is TRBJ2-3; the D gene is possibly TRBD1 (5 bases). Germline CDR1 and CDR2: MNHNS and SASEGT. CDR3 length: 14 residues. Trimming shortened V by 4 bases and J by 1 base, and 9 bases separated the two germline ends. CDR3 in amino acids: CASSADSRTDTQYF. CDR3 in DNA: TGTGCCAGCAGTGCCGACAGCCGCACAGATACGCAGTATTTT.

The chain has TRBV6-5 and TRBJ1-1; 7 bases are a match to TRBD1. The CDR3 spans 16 residues. Germline V gene lookup returns CDR1 MNHEY and CDR2 SVGAGI. The J segment lost 0 bases and the V segment lost 2 bases, leaving 6 bases of the junction unmatched. The CDR3: CASSYLRDSMNTEAFF. Here the CDR3 DNA reads TGTGCCAGCAGTTACCTCCGGGACAGCATGAACACTGAAGCTTTCTTT.

The table lists this clone with a count of one. CDR3 region: CASSQWDNNSPLHF. CDR3 bases: TGCGCCAGCAGCCAATGGGACAATAATTCACCCCTCCACTTT. The chain joins TRBV4-3 to TRBJ1-6; D might be TRBD1 (6 bases). V was cut by 2 bases and J by 5 bases, with 7 bases left in between. This CDR3 contains 14 residues. The V gene's germline CDR1 is LGHNA and CDR2 YSLEER.